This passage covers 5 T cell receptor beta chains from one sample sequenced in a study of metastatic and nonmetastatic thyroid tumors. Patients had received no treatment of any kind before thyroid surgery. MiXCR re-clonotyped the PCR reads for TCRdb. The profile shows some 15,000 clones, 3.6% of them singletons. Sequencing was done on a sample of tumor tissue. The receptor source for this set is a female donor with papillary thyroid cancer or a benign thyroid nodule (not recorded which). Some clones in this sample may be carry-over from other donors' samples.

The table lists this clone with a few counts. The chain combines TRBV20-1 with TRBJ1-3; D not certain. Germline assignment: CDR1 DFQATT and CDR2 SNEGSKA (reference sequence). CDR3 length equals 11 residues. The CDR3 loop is CSSRVGNTIYF. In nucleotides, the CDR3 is TGCAGCTCACGGGTTGGAAACACCATATATTTT.

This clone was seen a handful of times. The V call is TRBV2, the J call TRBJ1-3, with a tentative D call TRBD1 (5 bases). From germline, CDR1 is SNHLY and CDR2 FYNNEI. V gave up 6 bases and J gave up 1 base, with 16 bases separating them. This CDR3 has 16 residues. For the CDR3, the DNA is TGTGCCAGCAGCCTGACCGGGACTGCTTCTGGAAACACCATATATTTT. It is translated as CASSLTGTASGNTIYF.

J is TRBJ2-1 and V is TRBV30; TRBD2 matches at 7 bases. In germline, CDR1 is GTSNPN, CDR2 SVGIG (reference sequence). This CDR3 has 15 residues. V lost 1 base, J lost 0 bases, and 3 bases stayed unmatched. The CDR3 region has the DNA TGTGCCTGGAGTGGAGGCGGGAGCTCCTACAATGAGCAGTTCTTC. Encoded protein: CAWSGGGSSYNEQFF.

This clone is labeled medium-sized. The CDR3: CASSLVLGAVDEQFF. CDR3 nucleotides: TGTGCCAGCAGCTTAGTCCTGGGGGCGGTCGATGAGCAGTTCTTC. The chain uses TRBV7-9 and TRBJ2-1, with D possibly matching TRBD1 (6 bases). Trimming removed 1 base from V and 8 bases from J, with 15 bases in between. Germline assignment: CDR1 SEHNR and CDR2 FQNEAQ (reference sequence). The CDR3 extends over 15 amino acids.

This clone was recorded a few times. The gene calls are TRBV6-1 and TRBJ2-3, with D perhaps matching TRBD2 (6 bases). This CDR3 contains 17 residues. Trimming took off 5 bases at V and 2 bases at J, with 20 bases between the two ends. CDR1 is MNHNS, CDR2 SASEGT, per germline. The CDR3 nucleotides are TGTGCCAGCAGTCCACCGTGGGGGGAGGAGTTCACAGATACGCAGTATTTT. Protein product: CASSPPWGEEFTDTQYF.